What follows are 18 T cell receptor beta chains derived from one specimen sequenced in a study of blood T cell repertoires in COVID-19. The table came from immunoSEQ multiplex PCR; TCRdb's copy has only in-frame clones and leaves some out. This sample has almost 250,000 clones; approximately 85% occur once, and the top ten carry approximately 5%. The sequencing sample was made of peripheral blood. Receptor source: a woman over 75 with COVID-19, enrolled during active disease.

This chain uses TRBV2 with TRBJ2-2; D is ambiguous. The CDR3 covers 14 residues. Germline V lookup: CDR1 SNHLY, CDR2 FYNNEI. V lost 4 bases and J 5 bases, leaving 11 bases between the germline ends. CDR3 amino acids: CASSVTTTTGELFF. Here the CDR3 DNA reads TGTGCCAGCAGTGTAACTACTACGACCGGGGAGCTGTTTTTT.

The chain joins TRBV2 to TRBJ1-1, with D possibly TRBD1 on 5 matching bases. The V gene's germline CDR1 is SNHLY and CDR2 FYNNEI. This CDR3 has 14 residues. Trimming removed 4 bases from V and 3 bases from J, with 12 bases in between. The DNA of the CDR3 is TGTGCCAGCAGTGCAGTCAGGGTATACACTGAAGCTTTCTTT. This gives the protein CASSAVRVYTEAFF.

CDR3 sequence reads: CASTSGQGETQYF. CDR3 DNA sequence: TGTGCCAGCACATCTGGACAGGGTGAGACCCAGTACTTC. The chain has TRBV2 and TRBJ2-5; 8 bases are shared with TRBD1. Trimming removed 7 bases from V and 5 bases from J; junction bases left unmatched: 6. Germline V gene lookup returns CDR1 SNHLY and CDR2 FYNNEI. This CDR3 has 13 amino acids. The full variable domain, rest sourced from reference TRBV2 and TRBJ2-5, is EPEVTQTPSHQVTQMGQEVILRCVPISNHLYFYWYRQILGQKVEFLVSFYNNEISEKSEIFDDQFSVERPDGSNFTLKIRSTKLEDSAMYFCASTSGQGETQYFGPGTRLLVL.

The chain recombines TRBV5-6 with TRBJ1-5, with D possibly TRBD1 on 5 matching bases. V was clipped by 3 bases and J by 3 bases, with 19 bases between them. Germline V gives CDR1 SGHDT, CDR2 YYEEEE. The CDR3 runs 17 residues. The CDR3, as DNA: TGTGCCAGCAGCTCCCGCGGGGGTTTCCAGACCAATCAGCCCCAGCATTTT. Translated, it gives CASSSRGGFQTNQPQHF.

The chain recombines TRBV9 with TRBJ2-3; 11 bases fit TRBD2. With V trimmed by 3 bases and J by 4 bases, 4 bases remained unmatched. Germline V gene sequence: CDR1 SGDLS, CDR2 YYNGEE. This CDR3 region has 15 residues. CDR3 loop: CASSAYSGGADTQYF. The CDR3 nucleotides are TGTGCCAGCAGCGCCTATAGCGGGGGGGCAGATACGCAGTATTTT.

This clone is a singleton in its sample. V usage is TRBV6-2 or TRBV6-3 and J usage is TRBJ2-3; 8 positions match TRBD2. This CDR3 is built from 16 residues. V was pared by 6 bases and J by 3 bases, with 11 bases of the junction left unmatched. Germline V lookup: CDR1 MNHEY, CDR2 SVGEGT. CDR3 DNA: TGTGCCAGCAGCTCCGGACTAGCCGGGCCTACAGATACGCAGTATTTT. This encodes CASSSGLAGPTDTQYF.

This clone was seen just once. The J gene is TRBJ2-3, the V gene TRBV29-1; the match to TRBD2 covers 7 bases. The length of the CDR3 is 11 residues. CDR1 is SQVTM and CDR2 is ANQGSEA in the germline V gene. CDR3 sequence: CSLWGGDTQYF. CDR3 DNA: TGCTCCCTCTGGGGGGGGGATACGCAGTATTTT.

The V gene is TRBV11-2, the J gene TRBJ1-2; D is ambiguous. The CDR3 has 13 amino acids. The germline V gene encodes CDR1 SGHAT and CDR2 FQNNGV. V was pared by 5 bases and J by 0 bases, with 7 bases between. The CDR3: CASSPVANYGYTF. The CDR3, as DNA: TGTGCCAGCAGCCCGGTAGCTAACTATGGCTACACCTTC.

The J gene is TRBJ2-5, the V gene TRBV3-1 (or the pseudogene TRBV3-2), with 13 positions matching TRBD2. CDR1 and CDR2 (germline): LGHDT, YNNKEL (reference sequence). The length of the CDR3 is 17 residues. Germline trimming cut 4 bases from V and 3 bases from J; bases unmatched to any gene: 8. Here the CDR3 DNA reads TGTGCCAGCAGCCTACTTACCGGGACTAGCGGGAAAGAGACCCAGTACTTC. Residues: CASSLLTGTSGKETQYF.

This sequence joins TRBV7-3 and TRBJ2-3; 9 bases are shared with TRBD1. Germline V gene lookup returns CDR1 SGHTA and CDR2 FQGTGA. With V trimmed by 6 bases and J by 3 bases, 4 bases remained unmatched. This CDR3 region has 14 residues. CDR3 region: CASRSGTGTDTQYF. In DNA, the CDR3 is TGTGCCAGCAGGTCCGGGACAGGGACAGATACGCAGTATTTT.

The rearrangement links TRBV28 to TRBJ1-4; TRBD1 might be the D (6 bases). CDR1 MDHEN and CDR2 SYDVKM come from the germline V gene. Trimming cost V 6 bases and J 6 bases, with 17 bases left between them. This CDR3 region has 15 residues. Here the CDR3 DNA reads TGTGCCAGCAGCCCCGGCGGGGGGGCGGATGAAAAACTGTTTTTT. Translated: CASSPGGGADEKLFF.

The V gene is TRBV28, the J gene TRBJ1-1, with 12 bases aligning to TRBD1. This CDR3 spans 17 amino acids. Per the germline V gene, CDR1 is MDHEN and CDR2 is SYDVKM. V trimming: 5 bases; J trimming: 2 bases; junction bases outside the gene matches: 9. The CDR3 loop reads CASSQPPGTGGNTEAFF. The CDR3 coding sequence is TGTGCCAGCAGTCAGCCCCCCGGGACAGGGGGCAACACTGAAGCTTTCTTT.

In nucleotides, the CDR3 is TGTGCCAGCTCACCGGCTACTAGCGGGGGCCGGGACACAGATACGCAGTATTTT. It is translated as CASSPATSGGRDTDTQYF. The V gene is TRBV18, the J gene TRBJ2-3, with 11 bases fitting TRBD2. The V and J ends lost 3 bases and 2 bases, in that order; junction bases with no gene match: 10. The CDR3 covers 18 residues. Germline V gene lookup returns CDR1 KGHSH and CDR2 LQKENI.

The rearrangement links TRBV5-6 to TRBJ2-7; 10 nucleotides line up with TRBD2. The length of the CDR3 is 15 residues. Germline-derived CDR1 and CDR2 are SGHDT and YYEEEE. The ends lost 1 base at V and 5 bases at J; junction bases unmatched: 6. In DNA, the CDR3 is TGTGCCAGCAGCTTGATAGCGGGGGGTGCCAACGAGCAGTACTTC. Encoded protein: CASSLIAGGANEQYF.

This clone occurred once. Here the CDR3 DNA reads TGTGCCAGCAGCTTCGGACAGGGACTAAGCACAGATACGCAGTATTTT. Encoded protein: CASSFGQGLSTDTQYF. The chain is built from TRBV7-9 and TRBJ2-3; D possibly corresponds to TRBD1 (8 bases). The CDR3 contains 16 residues. Germline lookup yields CDR1 SEHNR and CDR2 FQNEAQ (reference sequence). Trimming removed 3 bases from V and 0 bases from J, with 13 bases in between.

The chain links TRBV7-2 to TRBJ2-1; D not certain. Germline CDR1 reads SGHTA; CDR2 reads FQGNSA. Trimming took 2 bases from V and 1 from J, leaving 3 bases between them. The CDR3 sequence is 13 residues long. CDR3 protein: CASSLTSYNEQFF. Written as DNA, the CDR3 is TGTGCCAGCAGCTTAACATCCTACAATGAGCAGTTCTTC.

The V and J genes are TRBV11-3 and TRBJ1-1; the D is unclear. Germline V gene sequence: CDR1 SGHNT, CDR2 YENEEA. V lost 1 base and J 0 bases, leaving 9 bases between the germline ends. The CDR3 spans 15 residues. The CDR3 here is CASSLGEGMNTEAFF. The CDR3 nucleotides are TGTGCCAGCAGCTTAGGGGAGGGTATGAACACTGAAGCTTTCTTT.

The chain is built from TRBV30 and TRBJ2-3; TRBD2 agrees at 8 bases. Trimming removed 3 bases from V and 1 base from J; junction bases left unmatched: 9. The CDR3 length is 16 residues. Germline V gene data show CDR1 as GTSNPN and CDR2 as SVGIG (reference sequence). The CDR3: CAWRSIGGARTDTQYF. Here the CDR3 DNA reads TGTGCCTGGAGGTCTATCGGGGGGGCTCGCACAGATACGCAGTATTTT. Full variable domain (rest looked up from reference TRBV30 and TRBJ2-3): SQTIHQWPATLVQPVGSPLSLECTVEGTSNPNLYWYRQAAGRGLQLLFYSVGIGQISSEVPQNLSASRPQDRQFILSSKKLLLSDSGFYLCAWRSIGGARTDTQYFGPGTRLTVL.